The clone carrying this T cell receptor beta chain was picked up a small number of times. The antigen is not known. This sample was included in a study of glioma-infiltrating T cells. Study-wide points: Tissue and blood shared very few CDR3 sequences.

TCR alpha and beta CDR3 regions were amplified from RNA using iRepertoire nested multiplex PCR. One-step reverse transcription and amplification started from roughly 100-400 ng of tissue mRNA or PBMC total RNA. MiXCR, applied by TCRdb to the multiplex PCR reads, yields one record per CDR3 protein. The repertoire holds about 89,000 distinct CDR3 sequences, with about 23% as singletons. The V and J ends lost 8 bases and 5 bases respectively, with 12 bases between them. The CDR3 has 12 residues. This receptor was obtained from a human donor with low-grade glioma or glioblastoma, undergoing nonglioma brain surgery, or in good health (not recorded which). The chain carries TRBV12-3 or TRBV12-4 and TRBJ2-5, with unresolved D. The sequenced sample consisted of glioma tissue, nonneoplastic brain tissue, or PBMCs (not recorded which). CDR3 sequence: CASRLLSETQYF. The CDR3 nucleotides read TGTGCCAGCCGCCTACTGTCGGAGACCCAGTACTTC.